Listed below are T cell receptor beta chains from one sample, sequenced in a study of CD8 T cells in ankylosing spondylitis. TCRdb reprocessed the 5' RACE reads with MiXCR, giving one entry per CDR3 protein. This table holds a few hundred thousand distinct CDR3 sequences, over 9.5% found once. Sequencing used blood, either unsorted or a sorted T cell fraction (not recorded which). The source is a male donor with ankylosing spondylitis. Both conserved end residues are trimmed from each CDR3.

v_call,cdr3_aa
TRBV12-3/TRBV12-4,ASSRGLSGRALNEQF
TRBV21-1,ASSKASFGGRISEQF
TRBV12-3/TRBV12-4,ASSLSGGPYEQY
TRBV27,ASSLYGRSYNEQF
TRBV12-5,ASGLVQGALTEAF
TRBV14,ASSRSLGPYNEQF
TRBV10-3,AISETLESYNEQF
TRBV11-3,ASTQGGNTGELF
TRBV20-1,SAREPGRTYEQY
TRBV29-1,SAGDTRAKNIQY
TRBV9,ASSFGTTTYEQY
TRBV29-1,SVVSETSTDTQY
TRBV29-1,SVETGISGNTIY
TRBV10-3,AISVGQQETQY
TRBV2,ASMEAGANYGYT
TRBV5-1,ASRVQASLHEQF
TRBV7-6,ASSNTGAYEQY
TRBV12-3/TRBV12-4,ASSSGTGGWAPLH
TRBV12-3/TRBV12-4,ASKEGRGYT
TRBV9,ASSVRVASGVPTDTQY
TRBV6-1,ASSALGTFSYGYT
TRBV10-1,ATREGIGTGELF
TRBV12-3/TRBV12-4,AISGLVTEAF
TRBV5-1,ASSSLDLSSYNEQF
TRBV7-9,ASSSSRVTDTQY
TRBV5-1,ASSYGTSGDNEQF
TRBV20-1,SAWTGSDSPLH
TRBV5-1,ASSYGGDTEAF
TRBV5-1,ASSLARTDTGELF
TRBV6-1,ASSGYREFAEAF
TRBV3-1,ASSQGDRGNQPQH
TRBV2,ARGNALGTEAF
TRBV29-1,SPHRGLGNTEAF
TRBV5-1,ASSPIPGLANNEQF
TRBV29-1,SVFGEGLQF
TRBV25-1,ASSENGGLTPTQY
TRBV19,ATGPNQPQH
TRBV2,ASRYATGVEQPQH
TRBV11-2,ASSSKTSGSPF
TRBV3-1,ASSQAIRGGDTEAF
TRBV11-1,ASSLGLAGGTSTDTQY
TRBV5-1,ASWREGYNEQF
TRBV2,ASEEGDRGRGTEAF
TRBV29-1,SVEDRPPQETQY
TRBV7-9,ASSDPGGSNYGYT
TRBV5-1,ASSSSGLRSETQY
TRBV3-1,ASSHRLIPKTQY
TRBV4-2,ASSRVGPGDTQY
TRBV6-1,ASSDESTGRYEQY
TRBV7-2,ASSQTGGGTGELF
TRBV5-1,ASSLGVTRGEQF
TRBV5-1,ASGTSGRSTDTQY
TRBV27,ASSLTGGLGTEAF
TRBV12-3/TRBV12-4,ASSLGDRDNSPLH
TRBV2,ASSGKDDRDTEAF
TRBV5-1,ASSFGGGSETQY
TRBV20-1,SAHKDRIYEQY
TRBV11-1,ASSPSVYNEQF
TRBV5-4,ASSWEGNNEQF
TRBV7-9,ASFPGTSTDTQY